This T cell receptor beta chain came from a study of control samples from healthy donors and cancer patients. Produced via immunoSEQ multiplex PCR; TCRdb's table is partial and in-frame only. The sample has around 52,000 clones, approximately 90% seen once. The germline gives CDR1 MGHRA, CDR2 YSYEKL. There are 15 residues in the CDR3. Trimming removed 1 base at V and 3 bases at J, with 13 bases between. Material for sequencing was PBMCs. This TCR came from a man aged 25 to 40 with colorectal cancer. The chain combines TRBV4-1 with TRBJ2-7, with D perhaps TRBD2 (6 bases). CDR3 DNA sequence: TGCGCCAGCAGCCAAGGTAAGGGAGGAGACTACGAGCAGTACTTC. This translates into CASSQGKGGDYEQYF.